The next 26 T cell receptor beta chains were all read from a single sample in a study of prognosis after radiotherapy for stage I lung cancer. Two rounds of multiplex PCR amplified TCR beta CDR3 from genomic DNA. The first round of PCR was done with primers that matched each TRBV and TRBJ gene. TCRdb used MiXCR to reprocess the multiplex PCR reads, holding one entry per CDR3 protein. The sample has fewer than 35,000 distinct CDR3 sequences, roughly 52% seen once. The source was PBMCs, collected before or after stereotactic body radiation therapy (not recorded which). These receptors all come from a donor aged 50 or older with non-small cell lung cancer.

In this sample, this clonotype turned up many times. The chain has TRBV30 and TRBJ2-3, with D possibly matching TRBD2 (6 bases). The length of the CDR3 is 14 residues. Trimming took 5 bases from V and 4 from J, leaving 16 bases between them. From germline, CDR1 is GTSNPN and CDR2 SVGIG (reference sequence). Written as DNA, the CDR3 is TGTGCCTGGGCACTGGGGGACTGGGCAGATACGCAGTATTTT. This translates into CAWALGDWADTQYF. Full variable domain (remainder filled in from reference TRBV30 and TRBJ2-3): SQTIHQWPATLVQPVGSPLSLECTVEGTSNPNLYWYRQAAGRGLQLLFYSVGIGQISSEVPQNLSASRPQDRQFILSSKKLLLSDSGFYLCAWALGDWADTQYFGPGTRLTVL.

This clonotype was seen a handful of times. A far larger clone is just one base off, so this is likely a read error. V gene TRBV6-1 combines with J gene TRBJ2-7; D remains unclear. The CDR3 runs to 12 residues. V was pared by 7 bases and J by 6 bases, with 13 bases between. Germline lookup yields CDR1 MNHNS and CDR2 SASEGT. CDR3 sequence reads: CASIFRTGEQYF. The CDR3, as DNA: TGTGCCAGCATTTTCCGGACGGGCGAGCAGTACTTC.

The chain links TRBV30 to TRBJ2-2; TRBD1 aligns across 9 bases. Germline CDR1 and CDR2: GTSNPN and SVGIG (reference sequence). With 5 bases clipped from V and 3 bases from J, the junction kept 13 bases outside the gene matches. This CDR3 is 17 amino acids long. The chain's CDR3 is CAWQSGTGIRDTGELFF. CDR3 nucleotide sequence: TGTGCCTGGCAGTCCGGGACAGGGATCCGAGACACCGGGGAGCTGTTTTTT.

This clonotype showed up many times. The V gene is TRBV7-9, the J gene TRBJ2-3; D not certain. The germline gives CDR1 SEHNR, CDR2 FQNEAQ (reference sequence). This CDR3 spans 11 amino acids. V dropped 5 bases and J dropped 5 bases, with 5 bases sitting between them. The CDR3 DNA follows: TGTGCCAGCAGCCCGCGAGATACGCAGTATTTT. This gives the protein CASSPRDTQYF.

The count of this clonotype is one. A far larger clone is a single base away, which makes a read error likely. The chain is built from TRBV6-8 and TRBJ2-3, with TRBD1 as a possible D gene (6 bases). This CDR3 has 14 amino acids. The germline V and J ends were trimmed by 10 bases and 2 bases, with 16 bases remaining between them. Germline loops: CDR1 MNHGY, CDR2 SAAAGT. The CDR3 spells CATGRTAITDTQYF. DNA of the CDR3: TGTGCCACGGGTAGGACAGCCATCACAGATACGCAGTATTTT.

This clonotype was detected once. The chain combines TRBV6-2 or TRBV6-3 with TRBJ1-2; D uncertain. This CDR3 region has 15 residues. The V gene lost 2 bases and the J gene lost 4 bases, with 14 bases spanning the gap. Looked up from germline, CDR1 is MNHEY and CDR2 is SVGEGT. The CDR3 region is CASSYGLLRGYGYTF. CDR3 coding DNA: TGTGCCAGCAGTTACGGCCTGTTACGGGGCTATGGCTACACCTTC.

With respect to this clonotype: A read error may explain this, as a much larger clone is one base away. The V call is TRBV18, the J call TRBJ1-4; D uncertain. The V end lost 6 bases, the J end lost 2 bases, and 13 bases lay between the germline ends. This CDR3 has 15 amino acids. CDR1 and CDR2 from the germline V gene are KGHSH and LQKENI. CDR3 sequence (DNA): TGTGCCAGCTCGGCGCCTCAAAGTACTAATGAAAAACTGTTTTTT. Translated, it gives CASSAPQSTNEKLFF. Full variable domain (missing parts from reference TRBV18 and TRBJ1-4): NAGVMQNPRHLVRRRGQEARLRCSPMKGHSHVYWYRQLPEEGLKFMVYLQKENIIDESGMPKERFSAEFPKEGPSILRIQQVVRGDSAAYFCASSAPQSTNEKLFFGSGTQLSVL.

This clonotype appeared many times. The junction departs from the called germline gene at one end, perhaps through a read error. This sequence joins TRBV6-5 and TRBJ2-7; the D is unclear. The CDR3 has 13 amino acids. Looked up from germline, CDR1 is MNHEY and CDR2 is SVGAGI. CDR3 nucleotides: TGTGCCGGCAGTTACGAGAGCTACGACGAGCAGTACTTC. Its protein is CAGSYESYDEQYF.

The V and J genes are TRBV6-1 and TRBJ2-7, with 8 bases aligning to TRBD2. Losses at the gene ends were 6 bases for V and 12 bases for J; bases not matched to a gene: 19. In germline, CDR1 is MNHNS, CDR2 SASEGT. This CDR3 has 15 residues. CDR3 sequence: CASSLGLADSVGAYF. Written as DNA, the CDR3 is TGTGCCAGCAGCCTAGGACTAGCCGACTCCGTGGGGGCGTACTTC.

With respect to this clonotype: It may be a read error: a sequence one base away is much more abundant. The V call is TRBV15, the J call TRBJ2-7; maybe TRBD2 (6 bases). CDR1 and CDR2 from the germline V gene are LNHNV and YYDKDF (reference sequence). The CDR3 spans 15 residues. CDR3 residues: CATSRGAGSSYGQYF. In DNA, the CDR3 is TGTGCCACCAGCAGAGGGGCGGGGAGCTCCTACGGGCAGTACTTC.

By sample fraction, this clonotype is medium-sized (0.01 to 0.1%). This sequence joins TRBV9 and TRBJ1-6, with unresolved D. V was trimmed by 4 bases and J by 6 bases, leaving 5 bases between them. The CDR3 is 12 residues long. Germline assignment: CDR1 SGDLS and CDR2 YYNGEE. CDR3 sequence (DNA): TGTGCCAGCAGCTCACCTAATTCACCCCTCCACTTT. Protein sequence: CASSSPNSPLHF.

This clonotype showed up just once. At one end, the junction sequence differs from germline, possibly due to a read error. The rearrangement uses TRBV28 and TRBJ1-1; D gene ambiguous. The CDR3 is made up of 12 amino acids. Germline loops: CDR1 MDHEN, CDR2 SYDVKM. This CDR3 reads CASRRTGLEAFF. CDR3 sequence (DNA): TGTGCCAGCAGGAGAACGGGTCTGGAAGCTTTCTTC.

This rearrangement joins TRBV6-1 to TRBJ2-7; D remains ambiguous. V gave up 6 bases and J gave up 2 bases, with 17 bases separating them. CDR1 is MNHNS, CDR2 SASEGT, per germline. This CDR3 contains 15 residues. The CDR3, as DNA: TGTGCCAGCAGAGCAGCCGTTGCTCAACCCTACGAGCAGTACTTC. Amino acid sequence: CASRAAVAQPYEQYF.

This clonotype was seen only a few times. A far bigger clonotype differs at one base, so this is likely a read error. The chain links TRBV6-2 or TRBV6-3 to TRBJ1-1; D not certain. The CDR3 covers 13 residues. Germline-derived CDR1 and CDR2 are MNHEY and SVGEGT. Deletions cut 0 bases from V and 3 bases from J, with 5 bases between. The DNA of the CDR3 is TGTGCCAGCAGTTACTCGGTATACACTGAAGCTTTCTTT. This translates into CASSYSVYTEAFF.

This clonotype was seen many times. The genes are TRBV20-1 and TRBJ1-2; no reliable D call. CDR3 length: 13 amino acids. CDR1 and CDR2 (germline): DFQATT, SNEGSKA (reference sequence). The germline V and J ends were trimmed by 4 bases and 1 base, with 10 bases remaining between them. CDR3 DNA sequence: TGCAGTGCTAAGGCGGTGCATAACTATGGCTACACCTTC. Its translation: CSAKAVHNYGYTF.

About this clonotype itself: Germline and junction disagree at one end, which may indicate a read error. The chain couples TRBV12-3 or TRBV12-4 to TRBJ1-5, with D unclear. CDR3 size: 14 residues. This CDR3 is CASSLVACNQPHHF. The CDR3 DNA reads TGTGCCAGCAGTTTAGTGGCATGCAATCAGCCCCATCATTTT.

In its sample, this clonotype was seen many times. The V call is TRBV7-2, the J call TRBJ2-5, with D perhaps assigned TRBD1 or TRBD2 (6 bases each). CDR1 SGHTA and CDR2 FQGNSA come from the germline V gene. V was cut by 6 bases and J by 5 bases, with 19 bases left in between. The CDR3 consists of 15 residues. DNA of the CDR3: TGTGCCAGCAGACAATCAAGGGGGGTTTGGGAGACCCAGTACTTC. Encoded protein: CASRQSRGVWETQYF.

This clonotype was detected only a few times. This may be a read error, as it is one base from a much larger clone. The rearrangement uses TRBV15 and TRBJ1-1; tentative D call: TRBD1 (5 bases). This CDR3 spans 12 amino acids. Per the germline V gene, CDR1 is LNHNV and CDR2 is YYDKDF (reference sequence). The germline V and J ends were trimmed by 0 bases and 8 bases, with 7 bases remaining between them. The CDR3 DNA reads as TGTGCCACCAGCAGAGAGGGGGGAGAAGCTTTCTTT. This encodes CATSREGGEAFF.

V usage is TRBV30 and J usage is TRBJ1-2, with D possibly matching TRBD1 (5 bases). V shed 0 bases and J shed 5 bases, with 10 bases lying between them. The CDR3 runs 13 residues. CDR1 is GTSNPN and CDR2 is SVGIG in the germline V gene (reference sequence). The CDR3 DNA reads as TGTGCCTGGAGTGTAGACAGCAGTTATGGCTACACCTTC. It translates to CAWSVDSSYGYTF.

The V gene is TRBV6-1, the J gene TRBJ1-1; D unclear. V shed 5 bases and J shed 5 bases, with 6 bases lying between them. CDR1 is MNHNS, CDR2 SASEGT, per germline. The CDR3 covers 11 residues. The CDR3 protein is CASSRRTEAFF. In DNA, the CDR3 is TGTGCCAGCAGTAGGAGAACTGAAGCTTTCTTT.

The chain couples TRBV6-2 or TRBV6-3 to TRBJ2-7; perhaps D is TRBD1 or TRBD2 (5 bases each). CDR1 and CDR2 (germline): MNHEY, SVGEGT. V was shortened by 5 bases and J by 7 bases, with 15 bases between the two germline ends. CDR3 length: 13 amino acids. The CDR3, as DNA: TGTGCCAGCAGTCCCAATAATGGGGGAGAGCAGTACTTC. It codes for CASSPNNGGEQYF.

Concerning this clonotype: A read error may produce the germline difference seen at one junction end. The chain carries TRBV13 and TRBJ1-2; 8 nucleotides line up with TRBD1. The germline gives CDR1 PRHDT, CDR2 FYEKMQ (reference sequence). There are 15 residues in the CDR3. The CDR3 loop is CASSADRGESYGYTF. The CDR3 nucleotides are TGCGCCAGCAGCGCCGACAGGGGTGAGTCCTATGGCTACACCTTC.

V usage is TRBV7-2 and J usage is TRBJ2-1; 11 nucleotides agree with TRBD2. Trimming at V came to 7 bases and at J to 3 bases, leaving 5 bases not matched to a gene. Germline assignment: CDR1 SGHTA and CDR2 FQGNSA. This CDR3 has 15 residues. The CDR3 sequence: CASTVGLADYNEQFF. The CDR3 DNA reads TGTGCCAGCACCGTGGGACTAGCGGACTACAATGAGCAGTTCTTC.

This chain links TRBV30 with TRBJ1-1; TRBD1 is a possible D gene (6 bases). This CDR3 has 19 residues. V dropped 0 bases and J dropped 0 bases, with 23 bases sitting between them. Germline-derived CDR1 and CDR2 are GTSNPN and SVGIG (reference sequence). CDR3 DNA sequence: TGTGCCTGGAGTGTAAGGTCTCGGGACGGGGGGCGGATGAACACTGAAGCTTTCTTT. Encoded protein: CAWSVRSRDGGRMNTEAFF.

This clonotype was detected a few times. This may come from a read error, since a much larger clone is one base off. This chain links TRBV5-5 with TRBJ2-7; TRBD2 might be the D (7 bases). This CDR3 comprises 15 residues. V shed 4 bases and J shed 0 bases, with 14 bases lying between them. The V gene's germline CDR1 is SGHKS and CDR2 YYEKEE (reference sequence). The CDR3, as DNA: TGTGCCAGCAGCCCGGGGGGCCGAAGCTCCTACGAGCAGTACTTC. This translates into CASSPGGRSSYEQYF.

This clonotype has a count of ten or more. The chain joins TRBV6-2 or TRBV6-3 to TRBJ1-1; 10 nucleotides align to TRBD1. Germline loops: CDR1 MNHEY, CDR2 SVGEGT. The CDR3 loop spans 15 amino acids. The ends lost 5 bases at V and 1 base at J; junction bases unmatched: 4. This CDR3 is CASSDWTGGNTEAFF. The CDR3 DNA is TGTGCCAGCAGTGACTGGACAGGGGGGAACACTGAAGCTTTCTTT.